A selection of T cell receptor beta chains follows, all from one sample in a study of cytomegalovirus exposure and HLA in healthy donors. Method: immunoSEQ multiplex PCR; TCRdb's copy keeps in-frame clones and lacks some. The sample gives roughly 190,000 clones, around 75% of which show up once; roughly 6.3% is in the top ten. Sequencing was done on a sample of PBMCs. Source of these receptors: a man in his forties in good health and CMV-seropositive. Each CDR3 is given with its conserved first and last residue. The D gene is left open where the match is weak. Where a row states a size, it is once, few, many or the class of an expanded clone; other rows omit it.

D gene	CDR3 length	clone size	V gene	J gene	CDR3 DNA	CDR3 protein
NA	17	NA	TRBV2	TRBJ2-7	TGTGCCAGCAGCCTCCCTAGGGAACAGGGGACTTCCTACGAGCAGTACTTC	CASSLPREQGTSYEQYF
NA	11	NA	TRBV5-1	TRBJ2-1	TGCGCCAGCCGAGGTAGAAATGAGCAGTTCTTC	CASRGRNEQFF
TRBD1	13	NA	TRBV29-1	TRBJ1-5	TGCAGCGTCGGGACAGGGGGGACGCAGCCCCAGCATTTT	CSVGTGGTQPQHF
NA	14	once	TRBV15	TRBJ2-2	TGTGCCACCAGCAGAGATCTGGGCCACGGGGAGCTGTTTTTT	CATSRDLGHGELFF
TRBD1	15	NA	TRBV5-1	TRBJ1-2	TGCGCCAGCAGCCCGGGGACAGGGGCTAACTATGGCTACACCTTC	CASSPGTGANYGYTF
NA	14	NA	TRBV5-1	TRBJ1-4	TGCGCCAGCAGCAATACTGCCCTGAATGAAAAACTGTTTTTT	CASSNTALNEKLFF
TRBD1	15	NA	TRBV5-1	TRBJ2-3	TGCGCCAGCAGCTTGGCTACAGGGGGCGCAGATACGCAGTATTTT	CASSLATGGADTQYF
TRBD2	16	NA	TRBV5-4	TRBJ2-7	TGTGCCAGCAGCCCCGGGGCCGGGACTAGAGTCTACGAGCAGTACTTC	CASSPGAGTRVYEQYF
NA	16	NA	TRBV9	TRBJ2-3	TGTGCCAGCAGCGGCCTTTTTCGGGGGAGCACAGATACGCAGTATTTT	CASSGLFRGSTDTQYF
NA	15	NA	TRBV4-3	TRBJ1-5	TGCGCCAGCAGCCAAGATAGACTTCTCGGTCAGCCCCAGCATTTT	CASSQDRLLGQPQHF
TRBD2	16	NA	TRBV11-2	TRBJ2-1	TGTGCCAGCAGCTTAAAACTAGCGGGGGGGCCGATTGAGCAGTTCTTC	CASSLKLAGGPIEQFF
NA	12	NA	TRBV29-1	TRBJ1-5	TGCAGCGTTGTAGGGGGCAATCAGCCCCAGCATTTT	CSVVGGNQPQHF
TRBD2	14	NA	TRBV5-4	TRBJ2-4	TGTGCCAGCAGCTTGGGGCGGGGGGGGGACATTCAGTACTTC	CASSLGRGGDIQYF
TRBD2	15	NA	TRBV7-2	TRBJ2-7	TGTGCCAGCAGCTCCAGGACTAGCGGAACCTACGAGCAGTACTTC	CASSSRTSGTYEQYF
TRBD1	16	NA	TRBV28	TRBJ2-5	TGTGCCAGCAGTTTTGTAGGGACAGGGGATCAAGAGACCCAGTACTTC	CASSFVGTGDQETQYF
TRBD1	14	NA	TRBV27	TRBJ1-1	TGTGCCAGCAGTACCGGGACAGGGCGGACTGAAGCTTTCTTT	CASSTGTGRTEAFF
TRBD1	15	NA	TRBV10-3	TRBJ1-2	TGTGCCATCAGTGAAAATCCAGGGGGCAAGTATGGCTACACCTTC	CAISENPGGKYGYTF
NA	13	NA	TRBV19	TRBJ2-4	TGTGCCAGTAGTGAAGGGGGTTGGAACATTCAGTACTTC	CASSEGGWNIQYF
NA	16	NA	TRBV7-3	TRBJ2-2	TGTGCCAGCAGCTTAGGGTCAGGGATAAACACCGGGGAGCTGTTTTTT	CASSLGSGINTGELFF
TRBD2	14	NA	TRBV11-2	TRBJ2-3	TGTGCCAGCAGTGGGGAGGGACTCACAGATACGCAGTATTTT	CASSGEGLTDTQYF
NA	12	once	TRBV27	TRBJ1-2	TGTGCCAGCAGTTTTGGGGGCCCGGCACTCACCTTC	CASSFGGPALTF
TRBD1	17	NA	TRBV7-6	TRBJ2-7	TGTGCCAGCAGCTTAGGGTCAGGGGGACAAGTATCCTACGAGCAGTACTTC	CASSLGSGGQVSYEQYF
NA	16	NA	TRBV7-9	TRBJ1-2	TGTGCCAGCAGCCCAATACAGGAGTCATACCTCTATGGCTACACCTTC	CASSPIQESYLYGYTF
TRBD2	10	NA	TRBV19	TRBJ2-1	TGTGCCAGTTGGGGAGGGGAGCAGTTCTTC	CASWGGEQFF
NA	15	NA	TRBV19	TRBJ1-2	TGTGCCAGTAGTGAAACCCCGGGCGGGAACTATGGCTACACCTTC	CASSETPGGNYGYTF
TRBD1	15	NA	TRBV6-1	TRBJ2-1	TGTGCCAGCAGTGGGACAGGGGCCCTTCCCAATGAGCAGTTCTTC	CASSGTGALPNEQFF
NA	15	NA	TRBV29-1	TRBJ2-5	TGCAGCTTACCCAGGGCCGGCTTGGTCCAAGAGACCCAGTACTTC	CSLPRAGLVQETQYF
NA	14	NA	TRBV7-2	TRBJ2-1	TGTGCCAGCATAAAGTGGCAGGGGGGTTATGAGCAGTTCTTC	CASIKWQGGYEQFF
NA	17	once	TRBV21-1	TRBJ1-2	TGTGCCAGCAGCAATTGGGGCAGGGCCTTACCTTACTATGGCTACACCTTC	CASSNWGRALPYYGYTF
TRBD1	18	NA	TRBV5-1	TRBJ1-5	TGCGCCAGCAGCTTGGCGCCCGGACAGGGGGATAAGCGTCAGCCCCAGCATTTT	CASSLAPGQGDKRQPQHF
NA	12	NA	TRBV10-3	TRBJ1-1	TGTGCCGCACAGGGTAAAGGGACTGAAGCTTTCTTT	CAAQGKGTEAFF
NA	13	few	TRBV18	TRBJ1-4	TGTGCCAGCTCACCCTCTAGGAATGAAAAACTGTTTTTT	CASSPSRNEKLFF
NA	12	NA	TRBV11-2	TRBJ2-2	TGTGCCAGCAGCTGGGCACCCGGGGAGCTGTTTTTT	CASSWAPGELFF
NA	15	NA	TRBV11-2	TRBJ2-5	TGTGCCAGCAGCTTAGACGGGGGGCAGGGGGAGACCCAGTACTTC	CASSLDGGQGETQYF
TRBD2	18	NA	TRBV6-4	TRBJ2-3	TGTGCCAGCAGTGACTACGGGACTAGCGGGGGCGCCGGAGGTACGCAGTATTTT	CASSDYGTSGGAGGTQYF
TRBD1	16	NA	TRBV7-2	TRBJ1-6	TGTGCCAGCAGCTTGACAGGGGGGGTAGGGAGTTCACCCCTCCACTTT	CASSLTGGVGSSPLHF
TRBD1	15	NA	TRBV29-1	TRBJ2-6	TGCAGCGTTGGACAGGGGATAGCTGGGGCCAACGTCCTGACTTTC	CSVGQGIAGANVLTF
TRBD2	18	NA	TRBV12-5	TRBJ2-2	TGTGCTAGTGGTCTCAATCCATTCCTAGCGGGGGGAATCGGGGAGCTGTTTTTT	CASGLNPFLAGGIGELFF
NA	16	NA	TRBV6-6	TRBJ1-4	TGTGCCAGCAATAAACCTTCTCAATGGGGCCGGGAAAAACTGTTTTTT	CASNKPSQWGREKLFF
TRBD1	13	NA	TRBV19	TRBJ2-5	TGTGCCAGTAGTATCCGGACAGGCGAGACCCAGTACTTC	CASSIRTGETQYF
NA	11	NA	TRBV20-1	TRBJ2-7	TGCAGTGCTAGTTCAGCCTACGAGCAGTACTTC	CSASSAYEQYF
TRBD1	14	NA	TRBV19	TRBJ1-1	TGTGCCAGTAGTGGACAGGTACTGAACACTGAAGCTTTCTTT	CASSGQVLNTEAFF
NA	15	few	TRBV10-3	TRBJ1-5	TGTGCCATCAGTGAGCAGGGTAGAGGCAATCAGCCCCAGCATTTT	CAISEQGRGNQPQHF
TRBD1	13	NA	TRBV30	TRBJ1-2	TGTGCCTGCAGTTCCGGGACAGACTATGGCTACACCTTC	CACSSGTDYGYTF
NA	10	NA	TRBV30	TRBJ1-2	TGTGCCTGGAAGGGGGTGGGCTACACCTTC	CAWKGVGYTF
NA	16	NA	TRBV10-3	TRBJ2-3	TGTGCCATCAGTGTAACTCAGGGGCGGGGGACAGATACGCAGTATTTT	CAISVTQGRGTDTQYF
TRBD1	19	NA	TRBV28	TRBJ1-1	TGTGCCAGCAGCCCGGCGCACGGACAGGGGGCCGGAAGGAACACTGAAGCTTTCTTT	CASSPAHGQGAGRNTEAFF
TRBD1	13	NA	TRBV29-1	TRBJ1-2	TGCAGCCTTCGGGACAGCTACAACTATGGCTACACCTTC	CSLRDSYNYGYTF